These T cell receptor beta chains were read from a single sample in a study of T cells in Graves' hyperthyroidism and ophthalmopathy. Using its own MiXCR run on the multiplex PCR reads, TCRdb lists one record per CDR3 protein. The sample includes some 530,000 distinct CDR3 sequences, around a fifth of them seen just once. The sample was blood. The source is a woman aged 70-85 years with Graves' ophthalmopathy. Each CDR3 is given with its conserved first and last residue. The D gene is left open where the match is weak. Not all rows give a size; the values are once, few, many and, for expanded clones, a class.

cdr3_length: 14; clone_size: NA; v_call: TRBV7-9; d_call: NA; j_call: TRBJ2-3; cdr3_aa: CASGELSRTDTQYF
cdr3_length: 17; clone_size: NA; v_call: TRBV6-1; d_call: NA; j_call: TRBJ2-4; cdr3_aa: CASSLTVGAIAKNIQYF
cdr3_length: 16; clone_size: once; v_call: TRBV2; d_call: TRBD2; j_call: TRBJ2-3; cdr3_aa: CASSPGLAGGGDTQYF
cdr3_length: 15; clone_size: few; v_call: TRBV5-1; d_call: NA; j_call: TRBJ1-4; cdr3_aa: CASGPRGATNEKLFF
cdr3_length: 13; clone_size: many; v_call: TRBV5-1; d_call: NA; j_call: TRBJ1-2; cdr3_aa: CASSLAGNYGYTF
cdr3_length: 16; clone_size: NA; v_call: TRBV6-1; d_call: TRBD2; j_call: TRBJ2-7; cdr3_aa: CASSPSGRTPRYEQYF
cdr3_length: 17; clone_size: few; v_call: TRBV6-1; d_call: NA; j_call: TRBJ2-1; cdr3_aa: CASSVSLPGSVGSEQFF
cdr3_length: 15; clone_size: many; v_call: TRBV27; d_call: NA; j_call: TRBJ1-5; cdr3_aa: CASSPRLGSNQPQHF
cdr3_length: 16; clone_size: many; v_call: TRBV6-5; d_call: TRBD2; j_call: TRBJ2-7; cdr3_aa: CASSYAGEVSSYEQYF
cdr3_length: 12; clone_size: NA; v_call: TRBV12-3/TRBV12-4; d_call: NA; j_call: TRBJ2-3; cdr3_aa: CASTSRADTQYF
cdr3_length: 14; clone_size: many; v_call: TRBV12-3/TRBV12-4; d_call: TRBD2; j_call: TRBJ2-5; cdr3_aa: CASRPTSVGETQYF
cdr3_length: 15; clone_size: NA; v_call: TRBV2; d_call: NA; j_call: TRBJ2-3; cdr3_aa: CASSEGRMSTDTQYF
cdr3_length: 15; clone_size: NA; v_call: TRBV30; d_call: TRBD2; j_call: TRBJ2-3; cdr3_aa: CAWSVRGGGADTQYF
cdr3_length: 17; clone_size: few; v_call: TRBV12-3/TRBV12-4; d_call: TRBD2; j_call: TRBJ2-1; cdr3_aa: CASKFGVAGGPADEQFF
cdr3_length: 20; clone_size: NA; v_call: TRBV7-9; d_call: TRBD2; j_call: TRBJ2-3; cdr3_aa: CASSLEQWASGRSRTDTQYF
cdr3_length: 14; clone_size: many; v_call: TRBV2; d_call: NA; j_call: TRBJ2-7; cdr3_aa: CASTKEGLGYEQYF
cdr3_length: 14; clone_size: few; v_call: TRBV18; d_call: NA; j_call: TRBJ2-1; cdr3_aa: CASSSRLVYNEQFF
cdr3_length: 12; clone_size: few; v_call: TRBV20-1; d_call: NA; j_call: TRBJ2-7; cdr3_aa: CSARDFQYEQYF
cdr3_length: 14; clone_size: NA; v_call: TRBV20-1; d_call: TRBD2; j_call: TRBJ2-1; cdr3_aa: CSAFSGKAYNEQFF
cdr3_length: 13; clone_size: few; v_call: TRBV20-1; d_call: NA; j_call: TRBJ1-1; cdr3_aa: CSARSDGNTEAFF
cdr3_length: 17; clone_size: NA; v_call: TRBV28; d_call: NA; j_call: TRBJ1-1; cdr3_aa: CASSFPLRAEMNTEAFF
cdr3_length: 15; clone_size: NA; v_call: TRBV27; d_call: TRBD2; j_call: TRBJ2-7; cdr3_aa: CASRPGGGRAYEQYF
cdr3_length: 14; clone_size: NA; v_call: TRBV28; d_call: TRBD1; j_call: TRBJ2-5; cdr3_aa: CASSSGTGQETQYF
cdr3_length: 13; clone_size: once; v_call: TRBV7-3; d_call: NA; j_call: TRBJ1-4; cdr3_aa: CASSVLQGEKLFF
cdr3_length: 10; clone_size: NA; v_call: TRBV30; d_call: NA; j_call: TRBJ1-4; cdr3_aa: CAWSDEKLFF
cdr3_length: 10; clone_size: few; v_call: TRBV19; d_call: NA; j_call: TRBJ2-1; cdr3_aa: CASKGSEQFF
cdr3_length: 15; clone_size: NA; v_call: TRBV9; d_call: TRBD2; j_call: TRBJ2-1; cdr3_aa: CASSGKGLAGNEQFF
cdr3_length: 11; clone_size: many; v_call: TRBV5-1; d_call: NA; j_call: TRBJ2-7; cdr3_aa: CASSLAAEQYF
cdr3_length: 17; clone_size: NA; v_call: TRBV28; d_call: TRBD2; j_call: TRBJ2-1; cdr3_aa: CAWSVLGGKSSYNEQFF
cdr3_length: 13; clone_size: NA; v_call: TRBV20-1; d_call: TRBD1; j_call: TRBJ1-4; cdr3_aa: CSASPPDREKLFF
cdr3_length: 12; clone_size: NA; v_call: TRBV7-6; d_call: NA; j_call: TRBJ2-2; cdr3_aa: CASSLVYGELFF
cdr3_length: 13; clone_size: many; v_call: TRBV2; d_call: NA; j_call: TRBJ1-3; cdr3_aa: CASRGTAGNTIYF
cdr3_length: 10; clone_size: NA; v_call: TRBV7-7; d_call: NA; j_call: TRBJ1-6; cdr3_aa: CASSPIVVHF
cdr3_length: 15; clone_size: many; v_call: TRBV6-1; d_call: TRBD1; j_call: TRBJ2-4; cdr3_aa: CASKTGGTAKNIQYF
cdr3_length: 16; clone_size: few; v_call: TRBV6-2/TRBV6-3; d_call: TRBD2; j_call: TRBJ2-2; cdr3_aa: CASSRRTSGNTGELFF
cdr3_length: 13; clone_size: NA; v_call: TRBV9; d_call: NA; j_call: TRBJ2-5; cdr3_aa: CASISNAPETQYF
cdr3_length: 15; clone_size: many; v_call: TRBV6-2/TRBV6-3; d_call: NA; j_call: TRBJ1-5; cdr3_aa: CASSLFGGSNQPQHF
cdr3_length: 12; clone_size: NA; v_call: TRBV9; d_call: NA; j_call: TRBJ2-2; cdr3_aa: CASSVTPGELFF
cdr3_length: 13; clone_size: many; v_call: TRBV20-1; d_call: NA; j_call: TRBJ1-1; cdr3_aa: CSARVTGNTEAFF
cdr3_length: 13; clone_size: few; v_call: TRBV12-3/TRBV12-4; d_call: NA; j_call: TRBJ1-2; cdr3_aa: CASSKTVNYGYTF
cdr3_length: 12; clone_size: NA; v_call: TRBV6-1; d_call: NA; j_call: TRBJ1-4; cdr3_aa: CASQSFNEKLFF
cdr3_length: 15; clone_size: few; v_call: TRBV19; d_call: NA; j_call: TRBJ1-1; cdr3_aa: CASSTHRAVNTEAFF
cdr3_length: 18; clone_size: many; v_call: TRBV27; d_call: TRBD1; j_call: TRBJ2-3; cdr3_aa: CASSSPRGGTGGIDTQYF
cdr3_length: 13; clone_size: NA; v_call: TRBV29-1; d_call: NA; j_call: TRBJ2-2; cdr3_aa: CSTDSTNTGELFF
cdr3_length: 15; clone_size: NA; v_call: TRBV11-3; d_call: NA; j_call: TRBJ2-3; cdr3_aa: CASSLEGRSMDTQYF
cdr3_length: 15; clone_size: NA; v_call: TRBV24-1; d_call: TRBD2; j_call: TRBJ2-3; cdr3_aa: CATSDWTSGVDTQYF
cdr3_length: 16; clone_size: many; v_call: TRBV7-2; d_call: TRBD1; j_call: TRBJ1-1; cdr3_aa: CASSRNTGGVGYEAFF
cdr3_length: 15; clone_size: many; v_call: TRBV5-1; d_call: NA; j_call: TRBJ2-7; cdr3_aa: CASSRQGGTHYEQYF
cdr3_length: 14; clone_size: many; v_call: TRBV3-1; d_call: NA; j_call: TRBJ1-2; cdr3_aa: CASSQVNQGSGYTF
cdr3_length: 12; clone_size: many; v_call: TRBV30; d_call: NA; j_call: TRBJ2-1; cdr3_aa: CAWRAVYNEQFF
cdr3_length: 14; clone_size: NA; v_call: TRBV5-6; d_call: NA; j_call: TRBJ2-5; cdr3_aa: CASSLVRQQETQYF
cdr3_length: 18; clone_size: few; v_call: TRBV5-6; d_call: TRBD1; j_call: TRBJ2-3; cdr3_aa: CASSSTGDNGGNTDTQYF
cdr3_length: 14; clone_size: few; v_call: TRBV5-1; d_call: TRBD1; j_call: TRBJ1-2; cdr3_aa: CASSLTRDRHEYTF
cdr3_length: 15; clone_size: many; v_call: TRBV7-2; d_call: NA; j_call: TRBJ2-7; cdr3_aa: CASSFPPSVRNEQYF
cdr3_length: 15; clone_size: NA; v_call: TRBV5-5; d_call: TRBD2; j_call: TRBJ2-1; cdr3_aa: CASSPHSGRGNEQFF
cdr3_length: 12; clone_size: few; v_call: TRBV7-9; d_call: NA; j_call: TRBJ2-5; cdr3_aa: CASSRQQETQYF
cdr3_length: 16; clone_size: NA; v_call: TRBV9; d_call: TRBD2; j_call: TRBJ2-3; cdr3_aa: CASSVGLAVRTDTQYF
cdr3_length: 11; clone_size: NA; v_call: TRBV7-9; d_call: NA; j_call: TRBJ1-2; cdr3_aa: CASTDGYGYTF
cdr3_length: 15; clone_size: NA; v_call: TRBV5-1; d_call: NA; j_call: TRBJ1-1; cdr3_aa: CASSLVGRMNTEAFF
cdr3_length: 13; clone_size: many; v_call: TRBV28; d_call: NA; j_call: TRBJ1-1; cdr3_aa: CASRNGGPFEAFF